This T cell receptor (beta chain) was sequenced for a study of cytotoxic CD8 clonotypes in ibrutinib-treated CLL. Whole-study context: Partial response occurred in 24 patients and complete response in 2; at median roughly 74 months, roughly 15 remained remitted and roughly 12 progressed. Response sampling came at median 12 months of treatment, ranging roughly 6 to 36 months.

Concerning this clone itself: No antigen is known for it.

Clones were read by immunoSEQ multiplex PCR, and TCRdb kept only the in-frame ones, dropping some. The data contain 330,000 or so clones, under 70% of them singletons. V gave up 0 bases and J gave up 6 bases, with 9 bases separating them. CDR3 length: 13 residues. CDR1 is WNHNN, CDR2 SYGVQD, per germline (reference sequence). Overall study results and limits: Treatment saw public clonotypes, which were uncommon, either contract or stay stable.

The clonotype originates from a human donor with chronic lymphocytic leukemia. The chain joins TRBV10-1 to TRBJ2-7, with TRBD2 as a possible D gene (5 bases). The sample here was PBMCs, taken after 36 months of ibrutinib treatment. The CDR3 sequence: CASSESRGPEQYF. The CDR3 coding sequence is TGCGCCAGCAGTGAGTCTAGAGGGCCCGAGCAGTACTTC.